This T cell receptor beta chain was sequenced in a study of identical twins. Study findings and constraints: Conclusions were based on cross-sectional statistical analysis, without following the same donors. Twins shared out-of-frame alpha sequences with excess low generation probability.

This clonotype was detected many times. The antigen is undetermined. V was clipped by 8 bases and J by 5 bases, with 19 bases between them. The CDR3 extends over 15 amino acids. The germline CDR1 and CDR2 sequences are SEHNR and FQNEAQ (reference sequence). Template switching added a universal primer site; cDNA carried unique molecular identifiers. MiXCR, run by TCRdb on the 5' RACE reads, gives a single entry per CDR3 protein. The sample has approximately 690,000 distinct CDR3 sequences, roughly 6% seen once. Every donor was a healthy Caucasian. The receptor was derived from a man aged 18-30 years in good health. Sample: naive T cells sorted from blood. V and J are TRBV7-9 and TRBJ1-5, with D uncertain. The CDR3 loop reads CASGSVGARDQPQHF. The CDR3 coding sequence is TGTGCCAGCGGAAGTGTGGGCGCGAGGGATCAGCCCCAGCATTTT.